Here is one TCR beta chain with its context. TCRdb recomputed calls from the RACE reads with MiXCR, one row per CDR3 protein. The sample has about 69,000 distinct CDR3 sequences, about 9.4% seen once. The sample comes from a study of human T cells and chemical hapten exposure. Time point reported: patch test 2, 6 weeks after DPC sensitization. Treatment reported: therapeutic diphenylcyclopropenone sensitization with weekly scalp DPC. The sequence derives from a woman in her forties or fifties with alopecia areata. Some clones in this sample may be carry-over from other donors' samples. Material: whole blood, obtained in connection with sensitization to the hapten diphenylcyclopropenone (DPC).

CDR3 coding DNA: TGTGCCATCAGCCTAGGACTAGCGGGAGTTTTCGACAATGAGCAGTTCTTC. As protein: CAISLGLAGVFDNEQFF. The chain has TRBV10-3 and TRBJ2-1, with 13 bases identical to TRBD2. The CDR3 is 17 amino acids. The germline CDR1 and CDR2 sequences are ENHRY and SYGVKD. V was clipped by 6 bases and J by 5 bases; unmatched bases: 10.